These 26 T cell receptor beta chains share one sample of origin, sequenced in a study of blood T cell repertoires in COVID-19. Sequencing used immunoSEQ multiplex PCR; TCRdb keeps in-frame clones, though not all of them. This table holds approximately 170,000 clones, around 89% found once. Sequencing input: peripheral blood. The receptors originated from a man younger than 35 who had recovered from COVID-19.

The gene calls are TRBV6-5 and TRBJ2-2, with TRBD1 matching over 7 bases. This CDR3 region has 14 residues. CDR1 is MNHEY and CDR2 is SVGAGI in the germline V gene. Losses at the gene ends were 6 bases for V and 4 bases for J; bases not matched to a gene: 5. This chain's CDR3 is CASRRTGSTGELFF. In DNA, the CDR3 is TGTGCCAGCAGGAGGACAGGAAGCACCGGGGAGCTGTTTTTT.

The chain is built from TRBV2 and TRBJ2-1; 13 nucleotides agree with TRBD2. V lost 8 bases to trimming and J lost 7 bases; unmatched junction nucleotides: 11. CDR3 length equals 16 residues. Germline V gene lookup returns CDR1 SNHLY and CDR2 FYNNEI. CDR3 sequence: CASQTTRTSGSNEQFF. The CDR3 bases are TGTGCCAGCCAAACCACCAGGACTAGCGGGAGTAATGAGCAGTTCTTC. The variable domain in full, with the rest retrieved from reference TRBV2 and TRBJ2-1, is EPEVTQTPSHQVTQMGQEVILRCVPISNHLYFYWYRQILGQKVEFLVSFYNNEISEKSEIFDDQFSVERPDGSNFTLKIRSTKLEDSAMYFCASQTTRTSGSNEQFFGPGTRLTVL.

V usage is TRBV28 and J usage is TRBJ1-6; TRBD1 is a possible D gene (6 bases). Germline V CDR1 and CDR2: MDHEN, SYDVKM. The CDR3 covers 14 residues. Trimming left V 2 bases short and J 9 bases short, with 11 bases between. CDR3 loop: CASSLQGLGSPLHF. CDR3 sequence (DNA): TGTGCCAGCAGTTTACAGGGGTTGGGTTCACCCCTCCACTTT.

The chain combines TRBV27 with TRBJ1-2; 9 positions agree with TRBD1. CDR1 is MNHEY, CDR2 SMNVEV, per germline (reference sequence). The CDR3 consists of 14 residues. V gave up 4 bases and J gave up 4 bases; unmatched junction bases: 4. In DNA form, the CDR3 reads TGTGCCAGCAGTTCGGGACAGGGTCTCTATGGCTACACCTTC. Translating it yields CASSSGQGLYGYTF.

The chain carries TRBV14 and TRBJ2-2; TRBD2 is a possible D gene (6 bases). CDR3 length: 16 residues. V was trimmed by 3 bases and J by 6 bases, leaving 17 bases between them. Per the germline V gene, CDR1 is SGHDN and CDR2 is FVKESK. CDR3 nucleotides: TGTGCCAGCAGCCAGTCAGGCCCTCCGGGGGCCGGGGAGCTGTTTTTT. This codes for CASSQSGPPGAGELFF.

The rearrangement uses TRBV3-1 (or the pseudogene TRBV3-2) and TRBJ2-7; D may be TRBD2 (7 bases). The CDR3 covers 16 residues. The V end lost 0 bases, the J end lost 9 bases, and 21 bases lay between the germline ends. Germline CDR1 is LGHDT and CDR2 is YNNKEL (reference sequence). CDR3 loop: CASSQDSGRGYTGQYF. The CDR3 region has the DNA TGTGCCAGCAGCCAAGATTCAGGGAGGGGGTATACGGGGCAGTACTTC.

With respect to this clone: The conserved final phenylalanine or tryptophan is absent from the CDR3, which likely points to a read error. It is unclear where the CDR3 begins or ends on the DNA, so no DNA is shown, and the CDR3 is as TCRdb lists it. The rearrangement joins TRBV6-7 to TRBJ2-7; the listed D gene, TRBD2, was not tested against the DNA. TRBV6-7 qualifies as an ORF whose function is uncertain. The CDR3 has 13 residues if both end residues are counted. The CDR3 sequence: CASSYLAGAEFPL.

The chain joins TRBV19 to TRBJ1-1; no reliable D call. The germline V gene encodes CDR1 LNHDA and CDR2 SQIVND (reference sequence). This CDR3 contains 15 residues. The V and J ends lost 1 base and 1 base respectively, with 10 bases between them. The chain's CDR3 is CASSIGQATNTEAFF. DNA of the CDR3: TGTGCCAGTAGTATAGGGCAGGCCACGAACACTGAAGCTTTCTTT. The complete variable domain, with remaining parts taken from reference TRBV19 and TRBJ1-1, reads DGGITQSPKYLFRKEGQNVTLSCEQNLNHDAMYWYRQDPGQGLRLIYYSQIVNDFQKGDIAEGYSVSREKKESFPLTVTSAQKNPTAFYLCASSIGQATNTEAFFGQGTRLTVV.

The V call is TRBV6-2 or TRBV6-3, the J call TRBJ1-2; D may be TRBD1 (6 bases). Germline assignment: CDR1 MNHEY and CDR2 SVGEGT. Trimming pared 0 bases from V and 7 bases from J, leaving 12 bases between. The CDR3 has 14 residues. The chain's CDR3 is CASSYSTQGVGYTF. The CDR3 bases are TGTGCCAGCAGTTACTCGACACAGGGAGTTGGCTACACCTTC.

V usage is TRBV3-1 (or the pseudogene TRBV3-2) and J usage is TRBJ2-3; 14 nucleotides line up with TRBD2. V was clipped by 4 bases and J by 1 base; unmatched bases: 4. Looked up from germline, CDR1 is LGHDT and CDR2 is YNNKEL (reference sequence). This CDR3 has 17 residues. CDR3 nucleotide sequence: TGTGCCAGCAGCCTCGGGACTAGCGGGAGAGGCACAGATACGCAGTATTTT. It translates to CASSLGTSGRGTDTQYF.

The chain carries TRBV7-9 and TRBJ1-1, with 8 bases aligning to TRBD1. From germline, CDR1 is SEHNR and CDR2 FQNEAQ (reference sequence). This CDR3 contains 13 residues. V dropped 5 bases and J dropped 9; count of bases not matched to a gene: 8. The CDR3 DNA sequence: TGTGCCAGCAGCCCAACCCGGACAGGGAAAGCTTTCTTT. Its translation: CASSPTRTGKAFF.

This CDR3 reads CSVWADSNTEAFF. DNA for the CDR3: TGCTCAGTTTGGGCGGACTCGAACACTGAAGCTTTCTTT. The chain joins TRBV29-1 to TRBJ1-1; D is unresolved. The CDR3 has 13 amino acids. Germline lookup yields CDR1 SQVTM and CDR2 ANQGSEA.

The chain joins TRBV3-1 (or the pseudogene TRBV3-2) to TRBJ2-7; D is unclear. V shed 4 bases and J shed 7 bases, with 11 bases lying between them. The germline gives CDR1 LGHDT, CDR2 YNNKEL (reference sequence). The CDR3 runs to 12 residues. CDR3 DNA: TGTGCCAGCAGCCCCTGGAGTCAGGAGCAGTACTTC. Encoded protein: CASSPWSQEQYF.

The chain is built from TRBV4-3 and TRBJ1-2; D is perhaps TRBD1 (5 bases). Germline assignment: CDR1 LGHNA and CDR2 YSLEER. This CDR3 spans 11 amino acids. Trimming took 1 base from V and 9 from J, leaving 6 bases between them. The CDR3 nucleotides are TGCGCCAGCAGCCAAGCAGGGAGCTACACCTTC. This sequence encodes CASSQAGSYTF.

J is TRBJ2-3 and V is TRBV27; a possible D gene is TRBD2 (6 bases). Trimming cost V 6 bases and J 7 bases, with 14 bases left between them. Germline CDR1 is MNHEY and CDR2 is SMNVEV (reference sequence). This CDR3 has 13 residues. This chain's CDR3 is CASSLSRGNTQYF. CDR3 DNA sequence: TGTGCCAGCAGCCTATCGCGGGGTAATACGCAGTATTTT.

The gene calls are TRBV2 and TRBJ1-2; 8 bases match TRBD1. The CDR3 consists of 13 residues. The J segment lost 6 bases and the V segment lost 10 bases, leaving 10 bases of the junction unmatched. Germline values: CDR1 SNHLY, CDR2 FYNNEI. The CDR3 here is CATRQGRADGYTF. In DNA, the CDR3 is TGTGCCACCCGACAGGGGAGGGCGGATGGCTACACCTTC.

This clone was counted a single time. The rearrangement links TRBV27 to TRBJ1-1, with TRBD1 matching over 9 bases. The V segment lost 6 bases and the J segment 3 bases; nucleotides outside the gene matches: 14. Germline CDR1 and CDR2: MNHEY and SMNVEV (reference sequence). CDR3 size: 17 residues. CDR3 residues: CASSPYLDRGKYTEAFF. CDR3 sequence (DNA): TGTGCCAGCAGCCCCTACCTCGACAGGGGGAAGTACACTGAAGCTTTCTTT.

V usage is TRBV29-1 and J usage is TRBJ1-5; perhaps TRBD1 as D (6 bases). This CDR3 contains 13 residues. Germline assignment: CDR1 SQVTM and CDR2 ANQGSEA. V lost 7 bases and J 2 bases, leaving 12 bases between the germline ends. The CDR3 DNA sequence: TGCAGCGCACAGGGAGACGGCAATCAGCCCCAGCATTTT. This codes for CSAQGDGNQPQHF.

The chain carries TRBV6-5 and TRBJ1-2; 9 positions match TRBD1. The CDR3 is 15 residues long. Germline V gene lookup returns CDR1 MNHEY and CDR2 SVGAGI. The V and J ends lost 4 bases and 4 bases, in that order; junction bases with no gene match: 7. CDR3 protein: CASSFDRDRAYGYTF. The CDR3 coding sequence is TGTGCCAGCAGTTTTGACCGGGACAGGGCCTATGGCTACACCTTC.

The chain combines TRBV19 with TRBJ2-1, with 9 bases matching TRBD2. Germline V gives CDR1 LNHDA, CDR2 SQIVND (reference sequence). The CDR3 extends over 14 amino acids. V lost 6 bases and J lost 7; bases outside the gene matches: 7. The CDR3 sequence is CASRVAGVSNEQFF. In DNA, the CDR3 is TGTGCCAGTAGGGTAGCGGGAGTTAGTAATGAGCAGTTCTTC. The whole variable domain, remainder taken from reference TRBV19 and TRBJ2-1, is DGGITQSPKYLFRKEGQNVTLSCEQNLNHDAMYWYRQDPGQGLRLIYYSQIVNDFQKGDIAEGYSVSREKKESFPLTVTSAQKNPTAFYLCASRVAGVSNEQFFGPGTRLTVL.

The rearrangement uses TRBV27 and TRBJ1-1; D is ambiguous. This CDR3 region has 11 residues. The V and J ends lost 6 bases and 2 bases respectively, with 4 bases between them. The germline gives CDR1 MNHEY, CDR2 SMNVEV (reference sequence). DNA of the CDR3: TGTGCCAGCAGCTCCAACACTGAAGCTTTCTTT. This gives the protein CASSSNTEAFF.

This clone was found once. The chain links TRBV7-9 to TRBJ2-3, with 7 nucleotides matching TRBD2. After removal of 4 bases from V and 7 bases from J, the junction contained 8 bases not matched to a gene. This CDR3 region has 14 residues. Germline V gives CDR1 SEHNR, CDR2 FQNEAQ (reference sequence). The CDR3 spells CASSSRDYFYTQYF. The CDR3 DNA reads TGTGCCAGCAGCTCTCGGGACTACTTCTATACGCAGTATTTT.

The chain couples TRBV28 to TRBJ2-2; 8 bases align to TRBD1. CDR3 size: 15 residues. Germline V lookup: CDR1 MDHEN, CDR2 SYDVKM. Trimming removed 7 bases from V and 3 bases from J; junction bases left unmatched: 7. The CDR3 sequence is CASTTGVLDTGELFF. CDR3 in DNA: TGTGCCAGCACGACAGGGGTCCTGGACACCGGGGAGCTGTTTTTT.

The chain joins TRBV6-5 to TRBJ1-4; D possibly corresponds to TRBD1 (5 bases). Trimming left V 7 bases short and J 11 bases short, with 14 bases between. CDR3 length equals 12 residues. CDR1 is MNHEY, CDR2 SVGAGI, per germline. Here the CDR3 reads CASTNHRGKLFF. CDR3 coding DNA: TGTGCCAGCACGAACCATCGGGGGAAACTGTTTTTT.

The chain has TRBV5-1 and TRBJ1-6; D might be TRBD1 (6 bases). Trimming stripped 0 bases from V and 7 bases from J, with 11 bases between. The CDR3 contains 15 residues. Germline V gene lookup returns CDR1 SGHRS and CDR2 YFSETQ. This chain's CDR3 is CASSLEQGRNSPLHF. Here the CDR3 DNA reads TGCGCCAGCAGCTTGGAACAGGGACGCAATTCACCCCTCCACTTT.

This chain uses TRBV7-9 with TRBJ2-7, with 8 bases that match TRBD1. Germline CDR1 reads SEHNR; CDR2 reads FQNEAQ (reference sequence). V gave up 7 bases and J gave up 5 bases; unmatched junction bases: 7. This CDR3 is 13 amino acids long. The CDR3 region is CASTGQGANEQYF. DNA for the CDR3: TGTGCCAGCACGGGCCAGGGGGCCAACGAGCAGTACTTC.